This T cell receptor (beta chain) was sequenced for a study of Graves' ophthalmopathy and Graves' hyperthyroidism. Overall study context: Peripheral blood was collected at initial diagnosis, before any treatment. The study's findings and limits: Ophthalmopathy and stable hyperthyroidism were discriminated by a 13-signature model, with about 91% sensitivity and 80% to 84% specificity.

This clonotype was recorded many times. The antigen is not known. New diagnoses, under 2 months' duration, and ages 18 to 65 characterized the hyperthyroidism patients. Diagnostic conclusions were grounded in clinical symptoms, serum thyroxine, TRAb, thyroid ultrasound and orbital computed tomography. From RNA, the CDR3 regions of TCR beta chains were amplified and sequenced. First-round RT-PCR employed HTBI primers, with a second-round multiplex PCR after it. TCRdb re-derived calls from the multiplex PCR reads in MiXCR, one entry per CDR3 protein. The table records hundreds of thousands of distinct CDR3 sequences, around a fifth of them present only once. Germline CDR1 is DFQATT and CDR2 is SNEGSKA (reference sequence). This CDR3 is 12 amino acids long. V trimming: 8 bases; J trimming: 6 bases; junction bases outside the gene matches: 7.

The rearrangement joins TRBV20-1 to TRBJ1-5; TRBD1 matches at 7 bases. This sequence originates from a woman aged 18-30 years with stable Graves' hyperthyroidism. Sample: peripheral blood. As DNA, the CDR3 is TGCAGTCTGACAGGGACCGGTCAGCCCCAGCATTTT. It yields the protein CSLTGTGQPQHF.